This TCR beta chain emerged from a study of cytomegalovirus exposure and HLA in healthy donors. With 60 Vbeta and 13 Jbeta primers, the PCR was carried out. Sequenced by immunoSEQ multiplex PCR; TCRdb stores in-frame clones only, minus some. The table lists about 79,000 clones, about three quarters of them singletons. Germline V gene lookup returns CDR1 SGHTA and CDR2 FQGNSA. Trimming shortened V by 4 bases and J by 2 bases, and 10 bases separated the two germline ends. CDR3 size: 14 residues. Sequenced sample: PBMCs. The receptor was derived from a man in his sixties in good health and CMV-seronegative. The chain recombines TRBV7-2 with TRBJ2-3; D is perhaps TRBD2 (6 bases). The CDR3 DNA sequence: TGTGCCAGCAGCTCCGTGGACTACACAGATACGCAGTATTTT. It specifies CASSSVDYTDTQYF.